The rows below give T cell receptor beta chains drawn from one sample of a study of blood T cell repertoires in COVID-19. Profiling relied on immunoSEQ multiplex PCR, and the TCRdb table lists in-frame clones only, not all of them. The data hold over 350,000 clones, with approximately 90% observed a single time. Sequencing input: peripheral blood. These receptors were collected from a woman in her thirties with acute or convalescent COVID-19. CDR3s include the opening cysteine and the closing phenylalanine or tryptophan. The D gene is left open where the match is weak. Expanded clones are given a class, and other clones once, few, many or no size at all.

TRBJ2-1,TRBV3-1/TRBV3-2,.,.,CASSQDLGGEQFF,TGTGCCAGCAGCCAAGATCTAGGGGGTGAGCAGTTCTTC
TRBJ1-5,TRBV30,TRBD1,.,CAWSHTGGRQPQHF,TGTGCCTGGAGTCATACAGGGGGACGGCAGCCCCAGCATTTT
TRBJ2-3,TRBV14,TRBD2,.,CASSKISGGDTDTQYF,TGTGCCAGCAGCAAGATTAGCGGGGGGGACACAGATACGCAGTATTTT
TRBJ2-7,TRBV18,.,few,CASSRQGQGYEQYF,TGTGCCAGCTCCCGACAAGGGCAGGGCTACGAGCAGTACTTC
TRBJ2-7,TRBV7-6,TRBD1,.,CASSLQYLSTGDEQYF,TGTGCCAGCAGCTTACAATACCTATCGACAGGGGACGAGCAGTACTTC
TRBJ2-2,TRBV28,.,once,CASTPVQRSAGELFF,TGTGCCAGCACTCCCGTCCAGCGGTCTGCCGGGGAGCTGTTTTTT
TRBJ2-2,TRBV11-2,TRBD1,.,CASSGQGLTGELFF,TGTGCCAGCAGCGGACAGGGGCTTACCGGGGAGCTGTTTTTT
TRBJ1-1,TRBV18,.,.,CASSPLETDTEAFF,TGTGCCAGCTCACCGTTAGAGACAGACACTGAAGCTTTCTTT
TRBJ2-3,TRBV5-4,TRBD2,.,CASSLLTSGRTDTQYF,TGTGCCAGCAGCCTGTTAACTAGCGGACGCACAGATACGCAGTATTTT
TRBJ2-1,TRBV6-5,.,.,CASSYSAVHNEQFF,TGTGCCAGCAGTTACTCGGCCGTCCACAATGAGCAGTTCTTC
TRBJ1-1,TRBV27,.,few,CASIAQGRGEAFF,TGTGCCAGCATCGCTCAGGGGAGGGGTGAAGCTTTCTTT
TRBJ2-1,TRBV28,TRBD2,.,CASGSGLAIYNEQFF,TGTGCCAGCGGATCGGGACTAGCAATCTACAATGAGCAGTTCTTC
TRBJ2-7,TRBV28,.,.,CASSSLYEQYF,TGTGCCAGCAGTTCTCTCTACGAGCAGTACTTC
TRBJ1-1,TRBV27,TRBD1,.,CASRDTGGGNTEAFF,TGTGCCAGCAGGGACACAGGGGGGGGGAACACTGAAGCTTTCTTT
TRBJ1-2,TRBV29-1,.,.,CSVEGQGNGYTF,TGCAGCGTTGAAGGGCAGGGAAATGGCTACACCTTC